The 27 T cell receptor beta chains reported below all come from one sample, sequenced in a study of blood T cell repertoires in COVID-19. Some clones are missing from TCRdb's copy, which holds only in-frame ones; the method was immunoSEQ multiplex PCR. Among 80,000 to 100,000 clones, 82% were seen once, and the ten largest hold roughly a tenth. Sequenced input: peripheral blood. These receptors originate from a man between 65 and 79 years old with active or convalescent COVID-19.

The chain uses TRBV7-9 and TRBJ1-1, with D possibly matching TRBD1 (6 bases). V was cut by 5 bases and J by 6 bases, with 13 bases left in between. Germline-derived CDR1 and CDR2 are SEHNR and FQNEAQ (reference sequence). The CDR3 sequence is 13 residues long. This chain's CDR3 is CASSLTGYPEAFF. CDR3 DNA sequence: TGTGCCAGCAGCCTAACAGGGTACCCTGAAGCTTTCTTT. Based on the CDR3 plus reference TRBV7-9 and TRBJ1-1, the full variable domain is DTGVSQNPRHKITKRGQNVTFRCDPISEHNRLYWYRQTLGQGPEFLTYFQNEAQLEKSRLLSDRFSAERPKGSFSTLEIQRTEQGDSAMYLCASSLTGYPEAFFGQGTRLTVV.

The V gene is TRBV28, the J gene TRBJ2-1, with a weak D call TRBD2 (5 bases). Trimming pared 6 bases from V and 4 bases from J, leaving 19 bases between. The CDR3 has 16 residues. The V gene's germline CDR1 is MDHEN and CDR2 SYDVKM. The CDR3 DNA reads TGTGCCAGCAGCTCACCACTGACCGGGGTATACAATGAGCAGTTCTTC. Amino acids: CASSSPLTGVYNEQFF. Filled out from reference TRBV28 and TRBJ2-1, the complete variable domain reads DVKVTQSSRYLVKRTGEKVFLECVQDMDHENMFWYRQDPGLGLRLIYFSYDVKMKEKGDIPEGYSVSREKKERFSLILESASTNQTSMYLCASSSPLTGVYNEQFFGPGTRLTVL.

This chain connects TRBV30 to TRBJ1-2; no reliable D call. The CDR3 consists of 14 residues. The germline V and J ends were trimmed by 0 bases and 5 bases, with 13 bases remaining between them. CDR1 is GTSNPN, CDR2 SVGIG, per germline (reference sequence). The CDR3 protein is CAWSVRNSRYGYTF. CDR3 coding DNA: TGTGCCTGGAGTGTACGTAACAGTCGTTATGGCTACACCTTC.

The V and J genes are TRBV7-8 and TRBJ1-2; TRBD1 might be the D (5 bases). This CDR3 has 13 residues. Germline V gives CDR1 SGHVS, CDR2 FQNEAQ. Trimming left V 5 bases short and J 2 bases short, with 9 bases between. The CDR3 sequence: CASSRQLNYGYTF. In DNA, the CDR3 is TGTGCCAGCAGCCGACAGTTAAACTATGGCTACACCTTC.

CDR3 bases: TGTGCCAGCAGAACCAGGGGGTGGGGCGGGGAGCTGTTTTTT. Amino acid sequence: CASRTRGWGGELFF. This chain joins TRBV6-5 and TRBJ2-2; the match to TRBD1 covers 7 bases. CDR1 is MNHEY and CDR2 is SVGAGI in the germline V gene. CDR3 length equals 14 residues. The ends lost 6 bases at V and 7 bases at J; junction bases unmatched: 8.

The rearrangement uses TRBV5-1 and TRBJ2-7; tentative D call: TRBD2 (5 bases). The V and J ends lost 2 bases and 5 bases respectively, with 14 bases between them. Germline V lookup: CDR1 SGHRS, CDR2 YFSETQ. This CDR3 region has 14 residues. The CDR3 nucleotides read TGCGCCAGCAGCTTACTAGAACCTAACGACGAGCAGTACTTC. Translated, it gives CASSLLEPNDEQYF.

The rearrangement links TRBV4-3 to TRBJ2-7; 10 bases map to TRBD2. Germline CDR1 is LGHNA and CDR2 is YSLEER. CDR3 length: 14 residues. Trimming removed 4 bases from V and 4 bases from J; junction bases left unmatched: 4. CDR3 in amino acids: CASSPRLAGYEQYF. DNA of the CDR3: TGCGCCAGCAGCCCCAGACTAGCGGGTTACGAGCAGTACTTC.

The CDR3 sequence is CATSLTGATNEQFF. DNA for the CDR3: TGTGCCACCAGTTTGACAGGGGCCACCAATGAGCAGTTCTTC. This chain uses TRBV24-1 with TRBJ2-1; 8 bases fit TRBD1. Germline V gives CDR1 KGHDR, CDR2 SFDVKD. V lost 6 bases to trimming and J lost 6 bases; unmatched junction nucleotides: 6. This CDR3 is built from 14 residues.

The genes are TRBV19 and TRBJ2-5; possibly TRBD2 for D (6 bases). Between the trimmed V and J ends, which lost 3 bases and 5 bases, there was a span of 16 bases. Germline V gene lookup returns CDR1 LNHDA and CDR2 SQIVND (reference sequence). There are 15 residues in the CDR3. The CDR3 is CASSILGTAGETQYF. CDR3 bases: TGTGCCAGTAGTATTCTGGGGACGGCGGGGGAGACCCAGTACTTC.

This chain uses TRBV6-5 with TRBJ2-3; D is possibly TRBD1 (6 bases). V lost 8 bases and J lost 6, with 9 bases in between. There are 11 residues in the CDR3. The germline V gene has CDR1 MNHEY and CDR2 SVGAGI. CDR3 sequence: CASGRGDTQYF. CDR3 coding DNA: TGTGCCAGCGGAAGGGGGGATACGCAGTATTTT.

The chain employs TRBV2 and TRBJ1-5; D remains ambiguous. This CDR3 is 16 amino acids long. Germline CDR1 and CDR2: SNHLY and FYNNEI. Trimming pared 6 bases from V and 0 bases from J, leaving 15 bases between. This CDR3 reads CASSQESGTSNQPQHF. The CDR3 nucleotides are TGTGCCAGCAGCCAGGAAAGTGGAACTAGCAATCAGCCCCAGCATTTT.

This clone was recorded once. The V and J genes are TRBV19 and TRBJ1-5; 8 positions match TRBD1. V was clipped by 4 bases and J by 4 bases; unmatched bases: 6. The CDR3 runs to 15 residues. The V gene's germline CDR1 is LNHDA and CDR2 SQIVND (reference sequence). CDR3 in DNA: TGTGCCAGTAGTACCGGGACAGGTCGGAATCAGCCCCAGCATTTT. Translating gives CASSTGTGRNQPQHF. Combining the CDR3 with reference TRBV19 and TRBJ1-5 gives the whole variable domain DGGITQSPKYLFRKEGQNVTLSCEQNLNHDAMYWYRQDPGQGLRLIYYSQIVNDFQKGDIAEGYSVSREKKESFPLTVTSAQKNPTAFYLCASSTGTGRNQPQHFGDGTRLSIL.

V and J are TRBV5-4 and TRBJ2-3; 12 nucleotides match TRBD2. The length of the CDR3 is 16 residues. Per the germline V gene, CDR1 is SGHNT and CDR2 is YYREEE (reference sequence). The V segment lost 4 bases and the J segment 3 bases; nucleotides outside the gene matches: 6. CDR3 nucleotide sequence: TGTGCCAGCAGCCCGTCGACTAGCGGGAGAACAGATACGCAGTATTTT. Amino acid sequence: CASSPSTSGRTDTQYF.

In its sample, this clone was seen once. This chain links TRBV30 with TRBJ2-2, with D possibly matching TRBD2 (6 bases). This CDR3 has 14 amino acids. CDR1 is GTSNPN, CDR2 SVGIG, per germline (reference sequence). V was clipped by 0 bases and J by 4 bases, with 9 bases between them. In DNA form, the CDR3 reads TGTGCCTGGAGTGTAACGGGAGTCACCGGGGAGCTGTTTTTT. This gives the protein CAWSVTGVTGELFF.

The chain is built from TRBV5-1 and TRBJ2-1, with TRBD2 matching 7 bases. Unmatched junction bases numbered 7, after V lost 6 bases and J lost 4 bases. The V gene's germline CDR1 is SGHRS and CDR2 YFSETQ. The CDR3 loop spans 14 amino acids. This chain's CDR3 is CASTTGLFYNEQFF. The CDR3 DNA reads TGCGCCAGCACCACGGGACTATTTTACAATGAGCAGTTCTTC.

V gene TRBV5-5 combines with J gene TRBJ1-1; unclear D gene. The CDR3 sequence is 17 residues long. Between the trimmed V and J ends, which lost 4 bases and 4 bases, there was a span of 23 bases. Germline CDR1 and CDR2: SGHKS and YYEKEE (reference sequence). This chain's CDR3 is CASSIPRRTRSGTEAFF. The CDR3 nucleotides are TGTGCCAGCAGCATTCCTAGACGGACTCGTAGTGGCACTGAAGCTTTCTTT.

CDR3 DNA sequence: TGTGCCAGCCGGCCCTGGACTAGCGGGGGTTACAATGAGCAGTTCTTC. This encodes CASRPWTSGGYNEQFF. The chain employs TRBV7-9 and TRBJ2-1; 13 bases map to TRBD2. Germline CDR1 is SEHNR and CDR2 is FQNEAQ (reference sequence). Trimming cost V 8 bases and J 4 bases; bases outside gene matches: 8. The CDR3 length is 16 residues.

The chain links TRBV11-3 to TRBJ1-4; D perhaps matches TRBD1 (5 bases). Trimming stripped 3 bases from V and 3 bases from J, with 11 bases between. There are 15 residues in the CDR3. Germline lookup yields CDR1 SGHNT and CDR2 YENEEA. CDR3 nucleotides: TGTGCCAGCAGCTTGGAGGGGTGGGCTAATGAAAAACTGTTTTTT. Encoded protein: CASSLEGWANEKLFF.

The chain has TRBV9 and TRBJ1-1; no firm D call. CDR1 and CDR2 (germline): SGDLS, YYNGEE. The CDR3 consists of 15 residues. V dropped 4 bases and J dropped 3 bases, with 16 bases sitting between them. CDR3 nucleotides: TGTGCCAGCAGCCCCCGACGGGGTGGGGACACTGAAGCTTTCTTT. Protein product: CASSPRRGGDTEAFF.

CDR3 in amino acids: CASTSLAGGRETQYF. CDR3 coding DNA: TGTGCCAGCACCTCACTAGCGGGGGGGCGAGAGACCCAGTACTTC. The chain employs TRBV5-6 and TRBJ2-5, with 13 bases that match TRBD2. V shed 6 bases, J shed 4 bases, and the junction held 6 bases outside the gene matches. The CDR3 extends over 15 amino acids. The germline CDR1 and CDR2 sequences are SGHDT and YYEEEE.

The chain joins TRBV16 to TRBJ1-5; D is unresolved. Trimming removed 4 bases at V and 6 bases at J, with 16 bases between. Germline V gene sequence: CDR1 KGHSY, CDR2 FQNENV. The CDR3 is 15 residues long. The CDR3 region is CASSRDREWSQPQHF. As DNA, the CDR3 is TGTGCCAGCAGCCGAGACCGGGAGTGGAGTCAGCCCCAGCATTTT.

The chain's CDR3 is CATSLAGGLDTQYF. The CDR3 region has the DNA TGTGCCACCAGCTTAGCGGGGGGGCTAGATACGCAGTATTTT. This rearrangement joins TRBV15 to TRBJ2-3, with 11 bases that match TRBD2. V was pared by 5 bases and J by 5 bases, with 3 bases of the junction left unmatched. CDR1 is LNHNV and CDR2 is YYDKDF in the germline V gene (reference sequence). This CDR3 comprises 14 residues.

The chain is built from TRBV4-1 and TRBJ1-6; 7 bases line up with TRBD1. CDR3 length equals 15 residues. CDR1 and CDR2 (germline): MGHRA, YSYEKL. The ends lost 1 base at V and 4 bases at J; junction bases unmatched: 1. CDR3 residues: CASSQVTGYNSPLHF. The CDR3 DNA sequence: TGCGCCAGCAGCCAAGTGACAGGGTATAATTCACCCCTCCACTTT.

This clone was picked up many times. The rearrangement joins TRBV12-3 or TRBV12-4 to TRBJ1-1, with a possible D match to TRBD1 (5 bases). CDR3 length: 12 residues. The V gene lost 8 bases and the J gene lost 3 bases, with 10 bases spanning the gap. CDR3 amino acids: CASGRGYTEAFF. Here the CDR3 DNA reads TGTGCCAGCGGAAGGGGCTACACTGAAGCTTTCTTT.

J is TRBJ1-6 and V is TRBV18; 7 bases match TRBD1. The CDR3 contains 14 residues. Germline CDR1 reads KGHSH; CDR2 reads LQKENI. After removal of 2 bases from V and 10 bases from J, the junction contained 5 bases not matched to a gene. The CDR3 region has the DNA TGTGCCAGCTCACCAGGACAGGTGAACTCACCCCTCCACTTT. It translates to CASSPGQVNSPLHF.

The V and J genes are TRBV2 and TRBJ1-3; TRBD1 is a possible D gene (6 bases). This CDR3 is 14 amino acids long. V dropped 5 bases and J dropped 6 bases, with 14 bases sitting between them. Germline CDR1 and CDR2: SNHLY and FYNNEI. CDR3 protein: CASSPADSENTIYF. For the CDR3, the DNA is TGTGCCAGCAGTCCGGCGGACAGCGAAAACACCATATATTTT.

The chain links TRBV3-1 (or the pseudogene TRBV3-2) to TRBJ1-5; 7 bases map to TRBD1. This CDR3 is 14 amino acids long. V shed 3 bases and J 6 bases; nucleotides not matched to a gene: 5. CDR1 and CDR2 from the germline V gene are LGHDT and YNNKEL (reference sequence). In DNA, the CDR3 is TGTGCCAGCAGCCACAGGGGGGACGGTCAGCCCCAGCATTTT. It translates to CASSHRGDGQPQHF.